The present TCR beta chain was sequenced within a study of T cell clonality in common variable immunodeficiency (dated by TCRdb to the mid-2010s). Equivalent amounts of genomic DNA from CVID and control samples were used as sequencing input. For every sample, a 60 bp segment covering the rearranged TCRbeta CDR3 region was amplified and then sequenced. The immunoSEQ assay, a bias-corrected multiplex PCR with high-throughput sequencing, was employed for TCRbeta amplification. The authors' analysis ran thus. Every unique nucleotide sequence was considered a clone and was annotated with V, D and J genes, copy number and frequency. Sequences were labeled productive if in frame, and non-productive if out of frame or containing stop codons. As previously described, Shannon's entropy was used to calculate clonality. The predicted amino acid sequences of productive clones were used to derive the mean CDR3 Kyte-Doolittle hydropathy. Scaled V gene usage was hierarchically clustered using Manhattan distance and complete linkage with the R hclust function. Clone sharing by CDR3 amino acid sequence was assessed by resampling 12 repertoires per group over 100 rounds. The repertoires were searched for around 72 published EBV-specific and roughly 240 published CMV-specific TCRbeta sequences. Analysis left out a couple of CVID samples that produced under 10,000 sequences, so a few dozen CVID repertoires remained. In its TCRdb copy, this immuneACCESS table keeps in-frame sequences only and misses some clones. Where compared with another copy, unresolved V genes explain less than half of these, and the others have no known cause. That table is the source of V, J and clone size, and D and trimming were worked out from the DNA. The table for this sample lists over 45,000 clones, none of them counted only once. The top ten clones comprise about 1.8% of the sample.

This clone has a count of ten or more. Its target antigen remains unknown. Coverage ceases 3 residues before the CDR3 finishes, and the germline J gene fills in the end. The CDR3, from cysteine to phenylalanine, totals 17 residues. Of the CDR3's DNA, 42 bases were read; they are in frame from base 1. The germline V gene supplies CDR1 SGHRS and CDR2 YFSETQ. At the junction V is shortened by 4 bases and J by 3 bases; bases outside the gene matches: 12. Study-wide conclusions, independent of this receptor: It was noted by the authors that sequencing of the repertoires of T cell subpopulations would be needed to clarify the cause of the increased clonality in CVID. Even though DNA input was equal, the average per sample came to 65,000 to 85,000 unique sequences for controls compared with about 34,000 for CVID samples. Healthy controls shared more TCRbeta clones with each other than CVID subjects shared among themselves (p < 0.0001). Correlations of repertoire features with clinical complications were constrained by heterogeneity among patients within the CVID cohort. Compared with healthy controls, CVID subjects showed increased TCRbeta clonality (t-test p = 0.018), a feature most characteristic of about a third of subjects. CVID TCRbeta sequences reportedly showed fewer deletions and N-nucleotide insertions and lacked highly modified clones with 13 or more V deletions.

Most of the CVID patients and most of the healthy controls were of Caucasian heritage. Heparinized peripheral whole blood samples of about 5 to 9 ml were collected from each donor. Genomic DNA from adults with common variable immune deficiency (CVID) and from healthy adult controls was used to sequence TCRbeta CDR3 repertoires. The control group comprised about 22 healthy adult volunteers, some 12 female and approximately ten male, aged about 23 to 75 years with a mean age of roughly 32. Diluted blood was density-centrifuged over Hypaque 1077 or Ficoll-Paque to isolate peripheral blood mononuclear cells. Genomic DNA was obtained from unsorted mononuclear cells using either Qiagen column purification or a centrifugation-based method.

Sequencing was done on a sample of peripheral blood mononuclear cells. The chain uses TRBV5-1 and TRBJ1-4, with TRBD1 identical over 7 junction bases. The TCR comes from a person between 18 and 69 years old in good health. Partial CDR3 DNA: TGCGCCAGCAGCGGAGACAGGGTTCATTCTCCTAATGAAAAA. Translated, it reads CASSGDRVHSPNEK. The whole CDR3 protein is CASSGDRVHSPNEKLFF. Reference TRBV5-1 and TRBJ1-4 genes cover what lies past the CDR3, so the full variable domain is KAGVTQTPRYLIKTRGQQVTLSCSPISGHRSVSWYQQTPGQGLQFLFEYFSETQRNKGNFPGRFSGRQFSNSRSEMNVSTLELGDSALYLCASSGDRVHSPNEKLFFGSGTQLSVL.